A selection of T cell receptor beta chains follows, all from one sample in a study of CD8 T cells in ankylosing spondylitis. TCRdb reprocessed the 5' RACE reads via MiXCR and lists one record per CDR3 protein. The table has about 240,000 distinct CDR3 sequences, approximately 9% seen once. The specimen was blood, either unsorted or a sorted T cell fraction (not recorded which). The receptors shown here come from a male donor with ankylosing spondylitis or in good health (not recorded which). CDR3s leave out the opening cysteine and the closing phenylalanine or tryptophan. Expanded clones get a size class; other rows say once, few or many, or leave the size out.

J	V	size	CDR3
TRBJ1-2	TRBV6-1	many	ASRVQGRYGYT
TRBJ1-6	TRBV12-3/TRBV12-4	many	ASSFGDPNSPLH
TRBJ1-2	TRBV7-9	many	ASSSGQGAKHGYT
TRBJ2-1	TRBV6-1	many	ASSPLAIRTYNEQF
TRBJ2-2	TRBV11-2	many	ASSLTVGQGNTGELF
TRBJ2-3	TRBV10-3	-	ASSGEVTDTQY
TRBJ2-6	TRBV28	many	ASSLGLPGANVLT
TRBJ1-5	TRBV10-2	-	ASSETQGLNQPQH
TRBJ1-5	TRBV19	many	ASSRTPNQPQH
TRBJ2-1	TRBV7-9	many	ASSLEWSSGNEQF
TRBJ2-7	TRBV20-1	many	SARDGGTGSYEQY
TRBJ1-2	TRBV27	-	ASRAGNYGYT
TRBJ2-7	TRBV20-1	many	SARASGSPWNEQY
TRBJ1-5	TRBV19	-	ASSISPRGNQPQH
TRBJ2-2	TRBV20-1	many	SAPGGQPGELF
TRBJ1-1	TRBV12-3/TRBV12-4	few	ASSLGESYTEAF
TRBJ1-1	TRBV6-1	-	ASSIYKNTEAF
TRBJ1-6	TRBV7-9	many	ASSLAQGYNSPLH
TRBJ1-4	TRBV6-6	many	ASGQGTNEKLF
TRBJ1-2	TRBV20-1	many	SAPDRGDPNYGYT
TRBJ1-2	TRBV7-9	few	ASSLDFTPGYGYT
TRBJ2-5	TRBV5-1	many	ASSSTLQETQY
TRBJ1-2	TRBV29-1	many	SVDEVGSDSNYGYT
TRBJ2-1	TRBV12-3/TRBV12-4	-	ACSPGGLAGGPSYNEQF
TRBJ2-1	TRBV7-9	many	ASSLGEGPINEQF
TRBJ1-2	TRBV29-1	many	SVEGRLNNYGYT
TRBJ1-5	TRBV28	-	ASTHIGRGENQPQH
TRBJ1-2	TRBV20-1	many	SARLTGKDYT
TRBJ2-5	TRBV5-6	few	ASSRGKTQY
TRBJ1-5	TRBV6-2/TRBV6-3	-	ASTSEGFSNQPQH
TRBJ2-2	TRBV5-5	many	ASSRVGSTGELF
TRBJ2-7	TRBV20-1	many	SAKGGGSSYEQY
TRBJ1-4	TRBV20-1	many	SASGQGGEKLF
TRBJ2-3	TRBV20-1	few	SARELAGGDTQY
TRBJ2-7	TRBV20-1	many	SAAGLAGESEQY
TRBJ2-1	TRBV7-2	-	ASSRTSPFNEQF
TRBJ2-1	TRBV5-1	many	ASSDSGNEQF
TRBJ2-3	TRBV11-2	many	ASSSPLISGGYTDTQY